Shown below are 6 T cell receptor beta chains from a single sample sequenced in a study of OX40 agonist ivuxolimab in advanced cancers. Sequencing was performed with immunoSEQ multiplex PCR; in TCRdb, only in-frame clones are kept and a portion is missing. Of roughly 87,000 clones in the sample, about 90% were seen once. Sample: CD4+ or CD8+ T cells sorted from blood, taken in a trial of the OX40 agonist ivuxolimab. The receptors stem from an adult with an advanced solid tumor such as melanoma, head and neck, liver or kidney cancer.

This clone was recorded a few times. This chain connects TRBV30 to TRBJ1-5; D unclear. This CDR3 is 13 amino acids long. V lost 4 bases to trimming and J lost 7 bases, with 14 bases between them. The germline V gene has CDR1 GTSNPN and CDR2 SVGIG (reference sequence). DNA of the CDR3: TGTGCCTGGACTGCAGGAGGCAGACAGCCCCAGCATTTT. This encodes CAWTAGGRQPQHF.

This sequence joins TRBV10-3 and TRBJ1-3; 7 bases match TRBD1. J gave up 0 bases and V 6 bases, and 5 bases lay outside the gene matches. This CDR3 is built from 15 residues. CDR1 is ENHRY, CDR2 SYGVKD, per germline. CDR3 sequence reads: CAIRTDRDSGNTIYF. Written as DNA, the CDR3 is TGTGCCATCAGAACAGACAGGGACTCTGGAAACACCATATATTTT.

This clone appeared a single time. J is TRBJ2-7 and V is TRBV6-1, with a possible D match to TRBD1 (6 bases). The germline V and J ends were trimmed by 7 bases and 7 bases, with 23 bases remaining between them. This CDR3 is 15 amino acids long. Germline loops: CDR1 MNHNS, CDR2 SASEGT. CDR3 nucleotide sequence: TGTGCCAGCAACCCAATTGTACAGGGAGTCGGGGAGCAGTACTTC. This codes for CASNPIVQGVGEQYF.

The CDR3 sequence: CASSIPSATYNEQFF. The CDR3 DNA sequence: TGTGCCAGTAGTATCCCTAGCGCAACCTACAATGAGCAGTTCTTC. The rearrangement joins TRBV19 to TRBJ2-1; a possible D gene is TRBD2 (6 bases). Germline-derived CDR1 and CDR2 are LNHDA and SQIVND (reference sequence). Between the trimmed V and J ends, which lost 3 bases and 2 bases, there was a span of 11 bases. The CDR3 extends over 15 amino acids.

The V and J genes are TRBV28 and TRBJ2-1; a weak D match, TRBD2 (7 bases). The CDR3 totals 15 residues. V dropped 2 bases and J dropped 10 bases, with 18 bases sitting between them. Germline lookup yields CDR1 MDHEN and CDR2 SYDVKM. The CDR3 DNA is TGTGCCAGCAGTTTACGGGGGGCCCATGAAAGGGAGCAGTTCTTC. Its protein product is CASSLRGAHEREQFF.

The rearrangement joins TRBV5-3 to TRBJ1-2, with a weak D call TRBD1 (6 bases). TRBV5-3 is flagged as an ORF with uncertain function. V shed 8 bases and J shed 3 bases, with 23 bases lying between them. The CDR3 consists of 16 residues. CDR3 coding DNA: TGTGCCAGCAATCACGGGGAGGGGGGCCGGTACTATGGCTACACCTTC. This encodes CASNHGEGGRYYGYTF.